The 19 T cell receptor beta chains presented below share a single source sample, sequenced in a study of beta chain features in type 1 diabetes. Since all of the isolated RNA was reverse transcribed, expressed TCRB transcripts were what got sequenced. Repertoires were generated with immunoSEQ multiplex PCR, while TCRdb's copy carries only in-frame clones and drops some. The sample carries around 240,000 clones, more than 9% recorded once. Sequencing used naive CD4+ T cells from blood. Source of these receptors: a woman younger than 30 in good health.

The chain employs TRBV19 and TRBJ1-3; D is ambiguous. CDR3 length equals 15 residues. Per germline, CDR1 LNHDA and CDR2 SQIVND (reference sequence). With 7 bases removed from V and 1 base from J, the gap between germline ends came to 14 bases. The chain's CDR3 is CASTPGRSSGNTIYF. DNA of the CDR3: TGTGCCAGTACTCCGGGGAGAAGTTCTGGAAACACCATATATTTT.

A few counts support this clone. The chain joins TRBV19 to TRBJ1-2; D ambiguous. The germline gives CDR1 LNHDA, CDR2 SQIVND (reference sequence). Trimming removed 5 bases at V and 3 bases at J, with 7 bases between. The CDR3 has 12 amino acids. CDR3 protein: CASSERDYGYTF. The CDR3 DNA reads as TGTGCCAGTAGTGAACGGGACTATGGCTACACCTTC.

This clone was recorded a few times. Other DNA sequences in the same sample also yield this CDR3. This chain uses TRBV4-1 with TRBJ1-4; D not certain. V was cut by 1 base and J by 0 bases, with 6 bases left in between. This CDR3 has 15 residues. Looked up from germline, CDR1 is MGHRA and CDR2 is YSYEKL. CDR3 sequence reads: CASSQVVATNEKLFF. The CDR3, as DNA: TGCGCCAGCAGCCAAGTCGTTGCAACTAATGAAAAACTGTTTTTT.

The CDR3 DNA follows: TGCGCCAGCAGCTTGCAGGATCGCGGGGAGCTGTTTTTT. Protein sequence: CASSLQDRGELFF. The chain is built from TRBV5-1 and TRBJ2-2, with unresolved D. The V gene's germline CDR1 is SGHRS and CDR2 YFSETQ. V shed 1 base and J shed 7 bases, with 8 bases lying between them. This CDR3 contains 13 residues.

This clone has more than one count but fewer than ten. CDR3 DNA: TGCGCCAGCAGCTTGGTTGGGACAGGGGGCTACGAGCAGTACTTC. This translates into CASSLVGTGGYEQYF. The genes are TRBV5-1 and TRBJ2-7; 11 bases fit TRBD1. V lost 0 bases and J lost 3; bases outside the gene matches: 2. CDR1 SGHRS and CDR2 YFSETQ come from the germline V gene. CDR3 length: 15 residues.

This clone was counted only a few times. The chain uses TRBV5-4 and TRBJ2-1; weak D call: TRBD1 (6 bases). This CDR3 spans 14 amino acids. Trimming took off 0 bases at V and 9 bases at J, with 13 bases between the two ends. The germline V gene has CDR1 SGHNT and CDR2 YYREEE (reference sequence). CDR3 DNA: TGTGCCAGCAGCTTGGGGTCCAGGGGCACTGAGCAGTTCTTC. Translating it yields CASSLGSRGTEQFF.

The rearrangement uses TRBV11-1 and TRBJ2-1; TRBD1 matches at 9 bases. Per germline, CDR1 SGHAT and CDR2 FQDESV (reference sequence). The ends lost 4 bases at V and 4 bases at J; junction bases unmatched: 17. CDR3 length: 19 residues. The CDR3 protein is CASSSSPRDRVGRYNEQFF. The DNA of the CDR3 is TGTGCCAGCAGCTCTTCTCCAAGGGACAGGGTAGGCCGATACAATGAGCAGTTCTTC.

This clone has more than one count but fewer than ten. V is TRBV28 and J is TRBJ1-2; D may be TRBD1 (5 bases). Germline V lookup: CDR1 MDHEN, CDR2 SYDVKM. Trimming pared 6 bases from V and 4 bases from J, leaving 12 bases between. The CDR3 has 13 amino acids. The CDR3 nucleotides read TGTGCCAGCAGCTTACAGGCCACCTATGGCTACACCTTC. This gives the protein CASSLQATYGYTF.

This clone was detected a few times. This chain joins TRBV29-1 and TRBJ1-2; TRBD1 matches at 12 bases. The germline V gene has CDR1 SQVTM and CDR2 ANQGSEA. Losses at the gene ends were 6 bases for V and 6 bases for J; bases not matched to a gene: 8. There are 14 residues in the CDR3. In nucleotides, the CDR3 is TGCAGCGTCGGGGGACAGGGGGCGCCCCATGGCTACACCTTC. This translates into CSVGGQGAPHGYTF. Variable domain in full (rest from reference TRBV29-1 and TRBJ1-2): SAVISQKPSRDICQRGTSLTIQCQVDSQVTMMFWYRQQPGQSLTLIATANQGSEATYESGFVIDKFPISRPNLTFSTLTVSNMSPEDSSIYLCSVGGQGAPHGYTFGSGTRLTVV.

This chain's CDR3 is CASSWGQNTEAFF. The CDR3 region has the DNA TGTGCCAGCAGTTGGGGACAGAACACTGAAGCTTTCTTT. The chain carries TRBV6-5 and TRBJ1-1; D is perhaps TRBD1 (6 bases). Germline CDR1 and CDR2: MNHEY and SVGAGI. Deletions cut 4 bases from V and 1 base from J, with 7 bases between. CDR3 length equals 13 residues.

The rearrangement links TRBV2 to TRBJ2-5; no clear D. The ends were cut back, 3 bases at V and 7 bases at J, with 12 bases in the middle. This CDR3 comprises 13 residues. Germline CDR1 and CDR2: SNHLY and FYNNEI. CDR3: CASSDSFSATQYF. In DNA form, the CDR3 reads TGTGCCAGCAGTGATAGTTTTAGTGCGACCCAGTACTTC. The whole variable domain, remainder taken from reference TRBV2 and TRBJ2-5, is EPEVTQTPSHQVTQMGQEVILRCVPISNHLYFYWYRQILGQKVEFLVSFYNNEISEKSEIFDDQFSVERPDGSNFTLKIRSTKLEDSAMYFCASSDSFSATQYFGPGTRLLVL.

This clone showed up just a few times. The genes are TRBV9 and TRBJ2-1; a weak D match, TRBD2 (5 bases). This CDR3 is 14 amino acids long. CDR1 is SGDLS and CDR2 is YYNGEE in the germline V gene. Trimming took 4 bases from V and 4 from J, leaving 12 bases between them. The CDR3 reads CASSPFGGYNEQFF. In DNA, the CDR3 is TGTGCCAGCAGCCCCTTTGGAGGTTACAATGAGCAGTTCTTC.

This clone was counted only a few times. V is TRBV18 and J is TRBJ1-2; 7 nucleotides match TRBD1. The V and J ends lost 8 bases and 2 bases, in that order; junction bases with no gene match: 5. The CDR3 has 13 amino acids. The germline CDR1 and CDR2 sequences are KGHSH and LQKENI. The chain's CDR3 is CASAETGNYGYTF. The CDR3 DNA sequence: TGTGCCAGCGCCGAGACAGGGAACTATGGCTACACCTTC. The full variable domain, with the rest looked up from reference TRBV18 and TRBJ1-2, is NAGVMQNPRHLVRRRGQEARLRCSPMKGHSHVYWYRQLPEEGLKFMVYLQKENIIDESGMPKERFSAEFPKEGPSILRIQQVVRGDSAAYFCASAETGNYGYTFGSGTRLTVV.

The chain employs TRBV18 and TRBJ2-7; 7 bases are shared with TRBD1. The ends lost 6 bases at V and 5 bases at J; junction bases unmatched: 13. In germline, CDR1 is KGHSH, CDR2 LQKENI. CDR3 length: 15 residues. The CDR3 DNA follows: TGTGCCAGCTCCGAGGGGGCTAGCTTTCGGGACGAGCAGTACTTC. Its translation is CASSEGASFRDEQYF.

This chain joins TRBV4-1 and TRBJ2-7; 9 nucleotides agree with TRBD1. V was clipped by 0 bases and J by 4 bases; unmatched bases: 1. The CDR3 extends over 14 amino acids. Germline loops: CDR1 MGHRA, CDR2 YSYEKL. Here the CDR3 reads CASSQETGGYEQYF. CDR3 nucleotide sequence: TGCGCCAGCAGCCAAGAGACAGGGGGGTACGAGCAGTACTTC.

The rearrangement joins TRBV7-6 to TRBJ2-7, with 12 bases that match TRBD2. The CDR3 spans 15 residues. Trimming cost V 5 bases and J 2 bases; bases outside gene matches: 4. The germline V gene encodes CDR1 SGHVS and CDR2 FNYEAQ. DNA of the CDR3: TGTGCCAGCAGCCAGGGGACTAGCGGGCCCTACGAGCAGTACTTC. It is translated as CASSQGTSGPYEQYF.

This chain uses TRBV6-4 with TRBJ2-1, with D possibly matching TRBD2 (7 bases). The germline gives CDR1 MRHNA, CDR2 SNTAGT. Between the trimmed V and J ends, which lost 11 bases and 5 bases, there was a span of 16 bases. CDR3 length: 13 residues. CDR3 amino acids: CAAVGGPHNEQFF. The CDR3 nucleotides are TGTGCCGCAGTGGGGGGGCCCCACAATGAGCAGTTCTTC.

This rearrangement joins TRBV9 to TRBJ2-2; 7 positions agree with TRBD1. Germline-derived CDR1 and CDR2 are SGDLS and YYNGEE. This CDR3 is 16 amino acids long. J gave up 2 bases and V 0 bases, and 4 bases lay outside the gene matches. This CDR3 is CASSVGAGGNTGELFF. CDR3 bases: TGTGCCAGCAGCGTAGGGGCAGGGGGTAACACCGGGGAGCTGTTTTTT.

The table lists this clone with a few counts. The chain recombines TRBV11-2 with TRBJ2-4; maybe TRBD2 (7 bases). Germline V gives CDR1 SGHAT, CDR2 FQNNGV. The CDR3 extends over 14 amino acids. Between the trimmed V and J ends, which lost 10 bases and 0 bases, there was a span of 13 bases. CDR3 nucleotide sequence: TGTGCCACCACGGGGGGCCTAGCCAAAAACATTCAGTACTTC. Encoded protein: CATTGGLAKNIQYF.